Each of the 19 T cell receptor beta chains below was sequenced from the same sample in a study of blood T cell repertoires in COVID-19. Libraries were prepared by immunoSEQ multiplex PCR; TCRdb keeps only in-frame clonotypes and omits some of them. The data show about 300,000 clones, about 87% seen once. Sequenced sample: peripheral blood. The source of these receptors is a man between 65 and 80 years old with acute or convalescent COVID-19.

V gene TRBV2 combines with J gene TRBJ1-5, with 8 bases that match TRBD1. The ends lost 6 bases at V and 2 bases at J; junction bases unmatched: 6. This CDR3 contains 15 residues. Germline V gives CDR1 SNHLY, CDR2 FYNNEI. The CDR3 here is CASSGKTGGNQPQHF. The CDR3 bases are TGTGCCAGCAGCGGGAAGACAGGGGGCAATCAGCCCCAGCATTTT.

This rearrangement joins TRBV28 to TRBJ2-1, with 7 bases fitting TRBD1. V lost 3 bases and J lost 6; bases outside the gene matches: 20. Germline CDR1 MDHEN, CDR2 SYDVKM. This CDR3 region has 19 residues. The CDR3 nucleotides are TGTGCCAGCAGTTTTATAGGGGGCGTCGGATGGAGAAGAATCAATGAGCAGTTCTTC. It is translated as CASSFIGGVGWRRINEQFF.

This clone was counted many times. The CDR3 reads CASSLALNQPQHF. Here the CDR3 DNA reads TGCGCCAGCAGCTTGGCTCTGAATCAGCCCCAGCATTTT. The rearrangement links TRBV5-1 to TRBJ1-5; D is unresolved. The CDR3 length is 13 residues. V lost 0 bases and J 4 bases, leaving 5 bases between the germline ends. Per the germline V gene, CDR1 is SGHRS and CDR2 is YFSETQ.

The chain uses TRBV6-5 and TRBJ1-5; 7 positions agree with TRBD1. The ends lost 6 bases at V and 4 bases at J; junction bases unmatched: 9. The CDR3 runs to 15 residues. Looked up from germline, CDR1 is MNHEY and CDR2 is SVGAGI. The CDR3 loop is CASRAPGQTNQPQHF. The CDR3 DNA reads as TGTGCCAGCAGAGCCCCGGGACAGACTAATCAGCCCCAGCATTTT.

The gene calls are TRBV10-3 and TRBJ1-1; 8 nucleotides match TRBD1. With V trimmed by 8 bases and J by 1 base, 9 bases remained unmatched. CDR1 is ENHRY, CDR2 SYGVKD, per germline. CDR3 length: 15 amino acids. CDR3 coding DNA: TGTGCCATCCGGACAGGGATTGAGAAGAACACTGAAGCTTTCTTT. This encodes CAIRTGIEKNTEAFF.

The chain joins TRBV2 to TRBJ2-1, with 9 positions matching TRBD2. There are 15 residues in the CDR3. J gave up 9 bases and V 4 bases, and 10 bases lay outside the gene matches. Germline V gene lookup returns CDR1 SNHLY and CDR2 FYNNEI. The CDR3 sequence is CASSGDSGSSGEQFF. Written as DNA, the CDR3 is TGTGCCAGCAGTGGTGATAGCGGGAGTTCAGGTGAGCAGTTCTTC.

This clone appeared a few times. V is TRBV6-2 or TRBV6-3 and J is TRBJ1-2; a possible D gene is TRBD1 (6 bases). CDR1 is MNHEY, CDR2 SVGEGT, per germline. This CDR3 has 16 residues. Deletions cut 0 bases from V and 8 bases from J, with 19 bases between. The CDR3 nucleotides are TGTGCCAGCAGTTACTCGTTTGTCAGGGGCGAAGGAGGCTACACCTTC. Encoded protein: CASSYSFVRGEGGYTF.

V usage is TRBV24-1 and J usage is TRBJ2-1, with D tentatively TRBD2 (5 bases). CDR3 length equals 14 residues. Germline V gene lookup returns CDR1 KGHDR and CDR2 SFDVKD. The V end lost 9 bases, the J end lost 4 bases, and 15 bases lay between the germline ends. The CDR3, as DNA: TGTGCCACCCCCAACGGAGGCGAGTACAATGAGCAGTTCTTC. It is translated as CATPNGGEYNEQFF.

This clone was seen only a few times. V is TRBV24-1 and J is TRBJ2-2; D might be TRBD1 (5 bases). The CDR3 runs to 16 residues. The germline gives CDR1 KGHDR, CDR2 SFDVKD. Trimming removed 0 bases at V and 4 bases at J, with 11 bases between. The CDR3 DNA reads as TGTGCCACCAGTGATTTGCGGGCAGGGCGCACCGGGGAGCTGTTTTTT. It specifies CATSDLRAGRTGELFF.

This chain's CDR3 is CSAQDWNEQFF. The CDR3 DNA reads as TGCAGTGCCCAGGATTGGAATGAGCAGTTCTTC. The chain combines TRBV20-1 with TRBJ2-1, with D unresolved. CDR1 is DFQATT, CDR2 SNEGSKA, per germline (reference sequence). This CDR3 comprises 11 residues. The V end lost 6 bases, the J end lost 7 bases, and 10 bases lay between the germline ends.

CDR3 in amino acids: CASSVGRGPSYNEQFF. CDR3 sequence (DNA): TGTGCCAGCAGCGTGGGCAGGGGTCCGTCCTACAATGAGCAGTTCTTC. The rearrangement joins TRBV9 to TRBJ2-1; possible D gene TRBD1, 6 bases. The CDR3 runs 16 residues. From germline, CDR1 is SGDLS and CDR2 YYNGEE. With 2 bases removed from V and 1 base from J, the gap between germline ends came to 13 bases.

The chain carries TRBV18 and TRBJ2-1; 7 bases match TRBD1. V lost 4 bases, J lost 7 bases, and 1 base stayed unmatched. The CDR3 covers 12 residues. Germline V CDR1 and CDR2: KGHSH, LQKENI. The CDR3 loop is CASSLRGNEQFF. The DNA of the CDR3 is TGTGCCAGCTCACTCAGGGGGAATGAGCAGTTCTTC. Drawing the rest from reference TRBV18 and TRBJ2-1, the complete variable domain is NAGVMQNPRHLVRRRGQEARLRCSPMKGHSHVYWYRQLPEEGLKFMVYLQKENIIDESGMPKERFSAEFPKEGPSILRIQQVVRGDSAAYFCASSLRGNEQFFGPGTRLTVL.

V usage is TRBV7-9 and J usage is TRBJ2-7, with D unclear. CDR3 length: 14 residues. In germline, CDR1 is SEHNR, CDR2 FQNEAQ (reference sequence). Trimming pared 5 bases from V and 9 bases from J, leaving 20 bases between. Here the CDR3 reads CASSLPNTVRGQYF. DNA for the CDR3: TGTGCCAGCAGCCTTCCCAACACTGTCCGCGGGCAGTACTTC.

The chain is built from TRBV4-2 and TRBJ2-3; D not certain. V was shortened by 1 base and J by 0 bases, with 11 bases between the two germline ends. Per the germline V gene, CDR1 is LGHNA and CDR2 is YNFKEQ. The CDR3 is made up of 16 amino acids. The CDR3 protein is CASSQAPRGSTDTQYF. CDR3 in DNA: TGTGCCAGCAGCCAAGCCCCTCGCGGTAGCACAGATACGCAGTATTTT.

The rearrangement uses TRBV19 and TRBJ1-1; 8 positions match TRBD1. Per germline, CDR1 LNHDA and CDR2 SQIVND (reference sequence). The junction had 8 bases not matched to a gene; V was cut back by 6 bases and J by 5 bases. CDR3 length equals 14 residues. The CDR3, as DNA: TGTGCCAGTAGCTCGACAGGGGTGGGAACTGAAGCTTTCTTT. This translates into CASSSTGVGTEAFF.

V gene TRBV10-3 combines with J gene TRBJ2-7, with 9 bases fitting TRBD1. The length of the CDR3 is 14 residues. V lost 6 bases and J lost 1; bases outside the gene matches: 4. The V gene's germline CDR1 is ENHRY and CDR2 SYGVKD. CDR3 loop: CAIRPGTGSYEQYF. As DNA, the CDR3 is TGTGCCATCAGGCCCGGGACAGGGTCCTACGAGCAGTACTTC.

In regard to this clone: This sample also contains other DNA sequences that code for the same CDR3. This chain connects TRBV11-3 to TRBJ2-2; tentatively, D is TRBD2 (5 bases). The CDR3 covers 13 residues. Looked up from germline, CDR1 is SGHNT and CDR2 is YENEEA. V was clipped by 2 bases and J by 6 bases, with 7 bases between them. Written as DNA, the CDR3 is TGTGCCAGCAGCTTACCCGGGGCCGGGGAGCTGTTTTTT. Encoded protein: CASSLPGAGELFF.

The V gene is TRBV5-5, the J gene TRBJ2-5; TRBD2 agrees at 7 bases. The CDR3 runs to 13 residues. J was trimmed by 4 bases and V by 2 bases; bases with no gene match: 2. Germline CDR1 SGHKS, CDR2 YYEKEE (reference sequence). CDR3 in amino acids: CASSFTSAETQYF. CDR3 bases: TGTGCCAGCAGCTTTACTAGCGCAGAGACCCAGTACTTC.

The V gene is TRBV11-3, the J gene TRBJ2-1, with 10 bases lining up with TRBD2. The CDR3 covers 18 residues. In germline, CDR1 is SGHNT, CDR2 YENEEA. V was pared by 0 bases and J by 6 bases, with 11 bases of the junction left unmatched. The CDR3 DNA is TGTGCCAGCAGCTTAGACGAAAGCGGGAGGGCCTCCCGCAATGAGCAGTTCTTC. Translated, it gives CASSLDESGRASRNEQFF.